The sequence of this T cell receptor (beta chain) was determined in a study of cytotoxic CD8 clonotypes in ibrutinib-treated CLL. Measured with immunoSEQ multiplex PCR; TCRdb has only the in-frame clones, and not every one. The table lists some 290,000 clones, about 80% of them singletons, with over 6.5% in the top ten. This CDR3 contains 13 residues. V was shortened by 0 bases and J by 7 bases, with 10 bases between the two germline ends. Per the germline V gene, CDR1 is SGDLS and CDR2 is YYNGEE. The chain is built from TRBV9 and TRBJ2-5, with D possibly matching TRBD2 (5 bases). The sequence was collected from a human donor with chronic lymphocytic leukemia. This sample comprised PBMCs, obtained before ibrutinib treatment. The CDR3 nucleotides are TGTGCCAGCAGCGTAGGAGGGTCGGCGACCCAGTACTTC. It translates to CASSVGGSATQYF.